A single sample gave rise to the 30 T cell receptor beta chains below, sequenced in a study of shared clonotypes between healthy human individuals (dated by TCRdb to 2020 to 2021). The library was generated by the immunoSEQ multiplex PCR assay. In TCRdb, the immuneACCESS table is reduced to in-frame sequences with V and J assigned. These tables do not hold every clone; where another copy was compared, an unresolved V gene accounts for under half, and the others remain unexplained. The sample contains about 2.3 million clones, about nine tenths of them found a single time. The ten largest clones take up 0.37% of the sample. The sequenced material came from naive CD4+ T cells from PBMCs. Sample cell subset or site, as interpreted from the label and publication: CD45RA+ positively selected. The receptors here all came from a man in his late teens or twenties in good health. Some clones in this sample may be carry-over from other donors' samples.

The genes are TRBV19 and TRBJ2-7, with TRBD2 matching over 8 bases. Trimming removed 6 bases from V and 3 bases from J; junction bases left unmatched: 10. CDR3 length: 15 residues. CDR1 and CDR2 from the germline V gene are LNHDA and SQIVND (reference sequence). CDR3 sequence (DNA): TGTGCCAGTAGCCTCGGGAGGGGCGCCGACTACGAGCAGTACTTC. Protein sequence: CASSLGRGADYEQYF.

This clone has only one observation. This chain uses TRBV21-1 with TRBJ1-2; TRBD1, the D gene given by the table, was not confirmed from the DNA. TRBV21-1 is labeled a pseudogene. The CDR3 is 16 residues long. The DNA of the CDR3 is TGTGCCAGCAGCCCATTAAGTTTACAGGGGAGTCGGGGCTACACCTTC. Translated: CASSPLSLQGSRGYTF.

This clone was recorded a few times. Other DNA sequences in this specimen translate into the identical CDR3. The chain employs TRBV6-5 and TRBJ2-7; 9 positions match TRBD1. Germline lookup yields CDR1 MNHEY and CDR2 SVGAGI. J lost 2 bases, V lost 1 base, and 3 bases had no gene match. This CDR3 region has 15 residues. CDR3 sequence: CASSYLDRGPYEQYF. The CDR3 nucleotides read TGTGCCAGCAGTTACTTGGACAGGGGTCCCTACGAGCAGTACTTC.

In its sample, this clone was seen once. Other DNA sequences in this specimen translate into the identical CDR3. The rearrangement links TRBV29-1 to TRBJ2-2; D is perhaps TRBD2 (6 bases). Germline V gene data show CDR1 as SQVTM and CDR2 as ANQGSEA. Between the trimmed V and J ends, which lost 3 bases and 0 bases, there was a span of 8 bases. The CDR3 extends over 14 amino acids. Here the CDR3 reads CSVERGSNTGELFF. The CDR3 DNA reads TGCAGCGTTGAGCGGGGATCGAACACCGGGGAGCTGTTTTTT.

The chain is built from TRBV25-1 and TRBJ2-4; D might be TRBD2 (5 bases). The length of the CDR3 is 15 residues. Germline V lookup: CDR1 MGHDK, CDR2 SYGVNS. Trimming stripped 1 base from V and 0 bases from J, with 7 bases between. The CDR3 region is CASSESAGAKNIQYF. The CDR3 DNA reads TGTGCCAGCAGTGAATCGGCGGGAGCCAAAAACATTCAGTACTTC.

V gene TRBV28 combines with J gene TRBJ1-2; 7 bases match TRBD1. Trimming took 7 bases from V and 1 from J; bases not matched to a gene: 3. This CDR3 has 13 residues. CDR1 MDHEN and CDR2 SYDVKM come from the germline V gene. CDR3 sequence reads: CASTGQDNYGYTF. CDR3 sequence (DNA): TGTGCCAGCACCGGACAGGATAACTATGGCTACACCTTC.

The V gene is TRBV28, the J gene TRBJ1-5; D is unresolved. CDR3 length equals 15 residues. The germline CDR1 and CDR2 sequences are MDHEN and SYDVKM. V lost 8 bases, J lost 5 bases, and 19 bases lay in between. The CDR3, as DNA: TGTGCCAGCGAGGGCCGGTCCTCTCCTCATCAGCCCCAGCATTTT. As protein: CASEGRSSPHQPQHF.

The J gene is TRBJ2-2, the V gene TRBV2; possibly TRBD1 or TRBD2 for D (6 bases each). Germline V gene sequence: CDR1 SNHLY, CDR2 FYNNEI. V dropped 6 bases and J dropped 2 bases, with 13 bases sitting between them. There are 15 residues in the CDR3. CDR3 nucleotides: TGTGCCAGCAGCTTAGGGGGGAGCAACACCGGGGAGCTGTTTTTT. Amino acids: CASSLGGSNTGELFF.

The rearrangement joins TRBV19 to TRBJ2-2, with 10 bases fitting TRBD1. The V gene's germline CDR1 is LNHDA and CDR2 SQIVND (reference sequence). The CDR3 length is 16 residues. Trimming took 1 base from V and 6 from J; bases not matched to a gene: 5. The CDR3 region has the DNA TGTGCCAGTAGTATAGTGGGACAGGGGAATTCCGGGGAGCTGTTTTTT. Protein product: CASSIVGQGNSGELFF.

The CDR3 region has the DNA TGTGCCAGCAGCCCTAACCCCGGACTAACCTACGAGCAGTACTTC. Translating it yields CASSPNPGLTYEQYF. The V gene is TRBV11-1, the J gene TRBJ2-7; D perhaps matches TRBD2 (6 bases). Per germline, CDR1 SGHAT and CDR2 FQDESV (reference sequence). The CDR3 has 15 residues. Trimming shortened V by 5 bases and J by 2 bases, and 16 bases separated the two germline ends. The variable domain in full, with the rest retrieved from reference TRBV11-1 and TRBJ2-7, is EAEVAQSPRYKITEKSQAVAFWCDPISGHATLYWYRQILGQGPELLVQFQDESVVDDSQLPKDRFSAERLKGVDSTLKIQPAELGDSAMYLCASSPNPGLTYEQYFGPGTRLTVT.

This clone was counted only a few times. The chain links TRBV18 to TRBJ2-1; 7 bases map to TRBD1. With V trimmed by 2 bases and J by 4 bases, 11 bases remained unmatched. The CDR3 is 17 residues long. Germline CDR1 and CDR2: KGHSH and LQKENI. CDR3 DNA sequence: TGTGCCAGCTCACCATCCCTAGGACAGGCCAGGTACAATGAGCAGTTCTTC. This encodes CASSPSLGQARYNEQFF. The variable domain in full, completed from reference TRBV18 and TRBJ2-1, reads NAGVMQNPRHLVRRRGQEARLRCSPMKGHSHVYWYRQLPEEGLKFMVYLQKENIIDESGMPKERFSAEFPKEGPSILRIQQVVRGDSAAYFCASSPSLGQARYNEQFFGPGTRLTVL.

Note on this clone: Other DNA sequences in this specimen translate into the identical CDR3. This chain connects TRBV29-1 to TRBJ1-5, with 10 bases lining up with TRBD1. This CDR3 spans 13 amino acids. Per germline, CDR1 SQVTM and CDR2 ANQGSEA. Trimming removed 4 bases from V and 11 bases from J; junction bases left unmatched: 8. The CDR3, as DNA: TGCAGCGTTGGTACGACAGGGGGCTCGTCCCAGCATTTT. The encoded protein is CSVGTTGGSSQHF. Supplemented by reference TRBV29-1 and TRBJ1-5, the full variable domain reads SAVISQKPSRDICQRGTSLTIQCQVDSQVTMMFWYRQQPGQSLTLIATANQGSEATYESGFVIDKFPISRPNLTFSTLTVSNMSPEDSSIYLCSVGTTGGSSQHFGDGTRLSIL.

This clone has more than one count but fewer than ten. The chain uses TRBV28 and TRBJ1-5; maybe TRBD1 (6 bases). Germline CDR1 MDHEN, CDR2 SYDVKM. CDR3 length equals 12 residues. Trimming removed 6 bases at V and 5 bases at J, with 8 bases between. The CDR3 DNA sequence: TGTGCCAGCAGACAGGGCTATCAGCCCCAGCATTTT. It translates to CASRQGYQPQHF. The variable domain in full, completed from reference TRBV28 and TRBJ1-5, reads DVKVTQSSRYLVKRTGEKVFLECVQDMDHENMFWYRQDPGLGLRLIYFSYDVKMKEKGDIPEGYSVSREKKERFSLILESASTNQTSMYLCASRQGYQPQHFGDGTRLSIL.

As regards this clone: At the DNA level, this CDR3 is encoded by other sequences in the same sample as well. CDR3 amino acids: CASSLGLAGGPGTDTQYF. Written as DNA, the CDR3 is TGTGCCAGCAGCCTTGGACTAGCGGGAGGGCCTGGCACAGATACGCAGTATTTT. The chain carries TRBV27 and TRBJ2-3; 15 bases fit TRBD2. Germline V gene data show CDR1 as MNHEY and CDR2 as SMNVEV (reference sequence). V shed 6 bases, J shed 1 base, and the junction held 8 bases outside the gene matches. The CDR3 is 18 residues long.

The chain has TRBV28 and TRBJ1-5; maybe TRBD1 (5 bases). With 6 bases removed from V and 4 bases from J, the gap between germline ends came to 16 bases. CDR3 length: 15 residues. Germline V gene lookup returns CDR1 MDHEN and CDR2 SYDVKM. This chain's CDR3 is CASSPGGGVNQPQHF. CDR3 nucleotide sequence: TGTGCCAGCAGCCCCGGGGGGGGTGTTAATCAGCCCCAGCATTTT. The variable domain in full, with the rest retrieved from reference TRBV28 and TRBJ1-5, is DVKVTQSSRYLVKRTGEKVFLECVQDMDHENMFWYRQDPGLGLRLIYFSYDVKMKEKGDIPEGYSVSREKKERFSLILESASTNQTSMYLCASSPGGGVNQPQHFGDGTRLSIL.

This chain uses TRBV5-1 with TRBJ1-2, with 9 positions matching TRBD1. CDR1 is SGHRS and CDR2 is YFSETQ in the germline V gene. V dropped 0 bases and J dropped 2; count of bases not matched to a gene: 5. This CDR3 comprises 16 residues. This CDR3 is CASSLGGTGKNYGYTF. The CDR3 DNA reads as TGCGCCAGCAGCTTGGGAGGGACAGGGAAAAACTATGGCTACACCTTC.

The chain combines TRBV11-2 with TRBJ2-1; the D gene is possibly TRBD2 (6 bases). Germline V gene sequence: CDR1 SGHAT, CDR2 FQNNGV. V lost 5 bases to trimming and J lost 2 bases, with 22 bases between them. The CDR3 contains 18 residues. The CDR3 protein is CASSRGVGGLITYNEQFF. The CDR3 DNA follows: TGTGCCAGCAGCCGAGGGGTCGGGGGATTAATTACCTACAATGAGCAGTTCTTC.

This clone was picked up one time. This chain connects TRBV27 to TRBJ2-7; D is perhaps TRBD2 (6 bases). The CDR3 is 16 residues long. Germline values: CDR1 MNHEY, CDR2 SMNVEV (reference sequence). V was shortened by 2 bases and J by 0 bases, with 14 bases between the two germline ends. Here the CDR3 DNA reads TGTGCCAGCAGTTTACTGGGCGCGGGGAGCTCCTACGAGCAGTACTTC. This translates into CASSLLGAGSSYEQYF.

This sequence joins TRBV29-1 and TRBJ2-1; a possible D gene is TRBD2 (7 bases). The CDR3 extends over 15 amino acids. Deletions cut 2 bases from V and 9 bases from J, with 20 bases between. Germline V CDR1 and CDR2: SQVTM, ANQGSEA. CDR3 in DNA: TGCAGCGTTGAATCCGCGGGGGCCATCTATGGTGAGCAGTTCTTC. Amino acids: CSVESAGAIYGEQFF.

CDR3 in DNA: TGTGCCAGCAGTTTATCAGCGGGTATGAACACTGAAGCTTTCTTT. Its translation: CASSLSAGMNTEAFF. V and J are TRBV27 and TRBJ1-1; no clear D. V lost 0 bases to trimming and J lost 0 bases, with 8 bases between them. The V gene's germline CDR1 is MNHEY and CDR2 SMNVEV (reference sequence). This CDR3 is 15 amino acids long.

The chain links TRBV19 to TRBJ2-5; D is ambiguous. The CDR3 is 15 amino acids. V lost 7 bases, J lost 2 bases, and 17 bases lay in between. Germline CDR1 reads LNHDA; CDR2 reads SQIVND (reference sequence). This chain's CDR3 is CASMKGFGLQETQYF. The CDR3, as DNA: TGTGCCAGTATGAAGGGATTCGGTTTACAAGAGACCCAGTACTTC.

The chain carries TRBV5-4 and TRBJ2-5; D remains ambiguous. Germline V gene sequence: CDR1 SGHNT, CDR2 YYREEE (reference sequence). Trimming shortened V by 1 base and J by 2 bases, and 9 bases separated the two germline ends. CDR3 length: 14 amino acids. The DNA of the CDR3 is TGTGCCAGCAGCTTGAGGGCGGCTCAAGAGACCCAGTACTTC. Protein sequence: CASSLRAAQETQYF.

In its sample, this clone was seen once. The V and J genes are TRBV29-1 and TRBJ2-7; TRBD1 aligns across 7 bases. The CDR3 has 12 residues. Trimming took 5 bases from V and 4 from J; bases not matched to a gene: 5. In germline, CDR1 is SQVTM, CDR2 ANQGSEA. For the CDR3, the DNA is TGCAGCGTTAGGGGGCCTACTTACGAGCAGTACTTC. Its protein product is CSVRGPTYEQYF.

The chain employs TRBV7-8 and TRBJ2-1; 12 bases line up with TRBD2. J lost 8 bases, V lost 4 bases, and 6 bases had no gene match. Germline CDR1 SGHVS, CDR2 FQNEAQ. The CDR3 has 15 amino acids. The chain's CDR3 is CASSSSGRAVDEQFF. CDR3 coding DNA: TGTGCCAGCAGCTCTAGCGGGAGGGCCGTCGATGAGCAGTTCTTC.

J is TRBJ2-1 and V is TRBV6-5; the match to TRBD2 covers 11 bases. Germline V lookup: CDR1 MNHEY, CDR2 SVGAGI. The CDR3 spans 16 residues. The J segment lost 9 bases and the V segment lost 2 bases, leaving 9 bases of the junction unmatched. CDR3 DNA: TGTGCCAGCAGTTACACCCTAGCGGGAGGTGCAGGTGAGCAGTTCTTC. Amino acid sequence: CASSYTLAGGAGEQFF.

The CDR3 loop reads CASSERLPPDTEAFF. CDR3 nucleotides: TGTGCCAGCAGCGAAAGACTGCCGCCTGACACTGAAGCTTTCTTT. The chain recombines TRBV5-5 with TRBJ1-1, with no clear D. V was shortened by 4 bases and J by 3 bases, with 16 bases between the two germline ends. From germline, CDR1 is SGHKS and CDR2 YYEKEE (reference sequence). This CDR3 contains 15 residues.

The CDR3 loop is CASSQVFLAGETQYF. The CDR3 DNA reads TGCGCCAGCAGCCAAGTATTCCTAGCGGGAGAGACCCAGTACTTC. J is TRBJ2-5 and V is TRBV4-1, with 8 bases fitting TRBD2. CDR1 is MGHRA and CDR2 is YSYEKL in the germline V gene. The CDR3 sequence is 15 residues long. Trimming cost V 1 base and J 4 bases; bases outside gene matches: 5.

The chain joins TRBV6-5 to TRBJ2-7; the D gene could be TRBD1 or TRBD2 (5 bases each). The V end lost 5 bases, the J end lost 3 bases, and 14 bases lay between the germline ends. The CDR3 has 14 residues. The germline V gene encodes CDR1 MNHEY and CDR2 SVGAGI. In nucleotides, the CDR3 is TGTGCCAGCAGTCCCGATTGGGACCACTACGAGCAGTACTTC. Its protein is CASSPDWDHYEQYF.

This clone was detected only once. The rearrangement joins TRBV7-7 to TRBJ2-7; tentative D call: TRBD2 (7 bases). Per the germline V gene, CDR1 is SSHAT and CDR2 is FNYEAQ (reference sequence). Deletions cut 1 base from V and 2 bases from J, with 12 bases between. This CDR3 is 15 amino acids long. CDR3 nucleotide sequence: TGTGCCAGCAGCTTAGTTGCGGGGGACACCTACGAGCAGTACTTC. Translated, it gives CASSLVAGDTYEQYF.

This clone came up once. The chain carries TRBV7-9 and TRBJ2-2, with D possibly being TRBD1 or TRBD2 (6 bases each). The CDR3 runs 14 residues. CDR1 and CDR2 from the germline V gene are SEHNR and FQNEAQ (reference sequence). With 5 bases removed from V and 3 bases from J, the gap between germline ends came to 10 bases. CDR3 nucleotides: TGTGCCAGCAGCGCGGGACAAGACACCGGGGAGCTGTTTTTT. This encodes CASSAGQDTGELFF.